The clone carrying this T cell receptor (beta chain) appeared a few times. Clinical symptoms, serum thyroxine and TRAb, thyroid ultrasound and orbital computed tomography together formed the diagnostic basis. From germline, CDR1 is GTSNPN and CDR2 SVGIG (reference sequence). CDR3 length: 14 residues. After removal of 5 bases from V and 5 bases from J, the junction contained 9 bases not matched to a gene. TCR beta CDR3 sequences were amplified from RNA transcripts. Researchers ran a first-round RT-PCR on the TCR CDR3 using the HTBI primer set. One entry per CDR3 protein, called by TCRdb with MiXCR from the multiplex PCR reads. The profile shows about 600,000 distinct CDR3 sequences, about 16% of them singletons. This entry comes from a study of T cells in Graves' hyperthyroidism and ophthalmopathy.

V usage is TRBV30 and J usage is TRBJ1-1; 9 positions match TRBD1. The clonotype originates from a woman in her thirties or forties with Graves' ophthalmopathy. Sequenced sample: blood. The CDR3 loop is CAWLTGGLGTEAFF. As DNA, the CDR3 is TGTGCCTGGCTTACAGGGGGCTTGGGAACTGAAGCTTTCTTT. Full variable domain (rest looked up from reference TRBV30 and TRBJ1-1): SQTIHQWPATLVQPVGSPLSLECTVEGTSNPNLYWYRQAAGRGLQLLFYSVGIGQISSEVPQNLSASRPQDRQFILSSKKLLLSDSGFYLCAWLTGGLGTEAFFGQGTRLTVV.